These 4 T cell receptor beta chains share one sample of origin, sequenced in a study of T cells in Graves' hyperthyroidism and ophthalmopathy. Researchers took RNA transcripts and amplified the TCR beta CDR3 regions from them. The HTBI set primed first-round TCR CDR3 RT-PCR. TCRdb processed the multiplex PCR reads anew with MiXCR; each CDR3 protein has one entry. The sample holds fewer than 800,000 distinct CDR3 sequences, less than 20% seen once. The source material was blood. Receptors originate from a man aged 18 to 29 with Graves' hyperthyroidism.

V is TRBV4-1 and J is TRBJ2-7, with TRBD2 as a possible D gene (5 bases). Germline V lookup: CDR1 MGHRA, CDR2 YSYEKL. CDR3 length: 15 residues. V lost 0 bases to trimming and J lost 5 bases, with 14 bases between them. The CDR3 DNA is TGCGCCAGCAGCCAAGATTGGCGGCGAGGGAACGAGCAGTACTTC. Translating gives CASSQDWRRGNEQYF.

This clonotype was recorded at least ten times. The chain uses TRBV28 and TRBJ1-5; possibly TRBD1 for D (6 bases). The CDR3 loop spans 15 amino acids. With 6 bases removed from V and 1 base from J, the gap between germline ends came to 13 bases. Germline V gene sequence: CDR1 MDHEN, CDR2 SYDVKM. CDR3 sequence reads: CASRGGGLSNQPQHF. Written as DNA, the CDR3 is TGTGCCAGCAGGGGCGGGGGGCTAAGCAATCAGCCCCAGCATTTT.

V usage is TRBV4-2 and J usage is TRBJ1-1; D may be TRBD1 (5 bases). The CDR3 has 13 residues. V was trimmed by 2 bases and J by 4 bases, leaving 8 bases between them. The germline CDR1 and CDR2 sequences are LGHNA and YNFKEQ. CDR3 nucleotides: TGTGCCAGCAGCCAATCGGGGGTCACTGAAGCTTTCTTT. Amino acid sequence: CASSQSGVTEAFF.

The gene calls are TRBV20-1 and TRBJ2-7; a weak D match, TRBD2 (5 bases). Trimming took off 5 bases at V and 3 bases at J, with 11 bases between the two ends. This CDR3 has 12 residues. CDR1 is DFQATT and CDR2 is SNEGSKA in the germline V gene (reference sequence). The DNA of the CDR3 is TGCAGTGCTTCAGGACTGTTCTACGAGCAGTACTTC. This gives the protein CSASGLFYEQYF.